This section outlines one T cell receptor beta chain sequence together with its context. Antigen: not known. These data come from a study of OX40 agonist ivuxolimab in advanced cancers. Study-wide points: In general, CD8+ T cells held more expanded clones than CD4+ did, on average.

The table came from immunoSEQ multiplex PCR; TCRdb's copy has only in-frame clones and leaves some out. The sample carries around 63,000 clones, roughly 84% recorded once. Sample: CD4+ or CD8+ T cells sorted from blood, taken in a trial of the OX40 agonist ivuxolimab. The receptor comes from an adult with an advanced solid tumor such as melanoma, head and neck, liver or kidney cancer.

The CDR3 region is CASSLAGYTGELFF. The CDR3 coding sequence is TGTGCCAGCAGCTTAGCAGGGTACACCGGGGAGCTGTTTTTT. The rearrangement joins TRBV7-9 to TRBJ2-2; D gene unclear. CDR1 and CDR2 from the germline V gene are SEHNR and FQNEAQ (reference sequence). Deletions cut 0 bases from V and 3 bases from J, with 5 bases between. This CDR3 comprises 14 residues.